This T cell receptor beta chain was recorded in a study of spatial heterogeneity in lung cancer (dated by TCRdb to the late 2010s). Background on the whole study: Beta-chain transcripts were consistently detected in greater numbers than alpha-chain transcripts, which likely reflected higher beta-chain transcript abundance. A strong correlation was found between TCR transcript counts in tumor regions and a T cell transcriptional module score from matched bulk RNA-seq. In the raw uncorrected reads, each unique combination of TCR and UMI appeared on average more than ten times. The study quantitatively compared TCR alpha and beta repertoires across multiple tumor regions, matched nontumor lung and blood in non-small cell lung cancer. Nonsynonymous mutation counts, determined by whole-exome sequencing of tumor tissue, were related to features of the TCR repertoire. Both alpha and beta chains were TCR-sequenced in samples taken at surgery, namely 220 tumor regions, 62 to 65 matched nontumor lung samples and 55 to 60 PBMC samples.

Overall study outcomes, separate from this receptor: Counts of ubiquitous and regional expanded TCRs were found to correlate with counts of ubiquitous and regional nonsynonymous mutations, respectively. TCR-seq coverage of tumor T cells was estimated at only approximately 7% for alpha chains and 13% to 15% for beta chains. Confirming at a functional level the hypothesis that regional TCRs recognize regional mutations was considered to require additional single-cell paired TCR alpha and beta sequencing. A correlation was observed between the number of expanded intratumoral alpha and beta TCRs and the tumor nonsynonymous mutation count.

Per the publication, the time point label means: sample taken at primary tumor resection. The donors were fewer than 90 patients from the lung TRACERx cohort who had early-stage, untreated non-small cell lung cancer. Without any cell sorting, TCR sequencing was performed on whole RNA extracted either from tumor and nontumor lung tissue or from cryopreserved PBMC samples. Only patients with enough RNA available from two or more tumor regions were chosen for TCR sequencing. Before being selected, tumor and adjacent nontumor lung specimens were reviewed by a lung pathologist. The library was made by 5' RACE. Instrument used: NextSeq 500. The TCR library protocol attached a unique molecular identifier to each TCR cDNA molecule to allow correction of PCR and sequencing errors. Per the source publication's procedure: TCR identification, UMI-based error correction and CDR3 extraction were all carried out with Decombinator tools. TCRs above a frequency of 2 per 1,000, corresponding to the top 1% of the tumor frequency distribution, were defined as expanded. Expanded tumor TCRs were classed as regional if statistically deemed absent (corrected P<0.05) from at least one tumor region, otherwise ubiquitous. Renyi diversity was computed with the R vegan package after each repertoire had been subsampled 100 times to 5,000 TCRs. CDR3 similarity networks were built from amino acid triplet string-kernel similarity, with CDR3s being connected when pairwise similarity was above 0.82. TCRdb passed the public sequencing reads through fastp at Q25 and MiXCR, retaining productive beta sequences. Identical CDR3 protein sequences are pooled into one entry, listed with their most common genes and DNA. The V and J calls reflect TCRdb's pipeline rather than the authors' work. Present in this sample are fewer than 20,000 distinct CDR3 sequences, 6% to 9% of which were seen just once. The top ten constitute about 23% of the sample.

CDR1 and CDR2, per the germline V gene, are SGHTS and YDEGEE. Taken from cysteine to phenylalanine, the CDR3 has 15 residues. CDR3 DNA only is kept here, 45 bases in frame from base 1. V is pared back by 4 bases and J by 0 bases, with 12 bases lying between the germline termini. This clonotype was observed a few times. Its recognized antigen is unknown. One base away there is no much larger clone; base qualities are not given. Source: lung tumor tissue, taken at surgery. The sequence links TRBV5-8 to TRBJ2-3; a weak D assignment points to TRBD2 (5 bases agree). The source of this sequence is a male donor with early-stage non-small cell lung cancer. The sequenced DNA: TGTGCCAGCAGCCCCTCGGGGAGTAGCACAGATACGCAGTATTTT. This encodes CASSPSGSSTDTQYF.